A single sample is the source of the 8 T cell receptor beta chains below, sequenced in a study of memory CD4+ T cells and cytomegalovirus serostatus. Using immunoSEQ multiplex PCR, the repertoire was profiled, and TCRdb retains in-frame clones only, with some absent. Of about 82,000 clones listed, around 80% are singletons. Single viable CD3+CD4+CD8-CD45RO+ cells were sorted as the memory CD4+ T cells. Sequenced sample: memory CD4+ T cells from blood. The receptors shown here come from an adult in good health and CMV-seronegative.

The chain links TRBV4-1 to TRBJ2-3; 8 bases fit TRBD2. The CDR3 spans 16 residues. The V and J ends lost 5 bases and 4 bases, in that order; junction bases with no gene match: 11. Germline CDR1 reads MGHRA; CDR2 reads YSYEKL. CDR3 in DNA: TGCGCCAGCAGCTTACGGTTCGGGGGGGGCGCAGATACGCAGTATTTT. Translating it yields CASSLRFGGGADTQYF.

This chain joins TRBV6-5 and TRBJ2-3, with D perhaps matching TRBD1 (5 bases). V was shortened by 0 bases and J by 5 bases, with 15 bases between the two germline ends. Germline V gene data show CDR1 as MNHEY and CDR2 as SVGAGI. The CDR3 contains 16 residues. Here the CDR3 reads CASSYSSPGQQDTQYF. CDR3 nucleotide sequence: TGTGCCAGCAGTTACTCGAGTCCAGGGCAACAAGATACGCAGTATTTT.

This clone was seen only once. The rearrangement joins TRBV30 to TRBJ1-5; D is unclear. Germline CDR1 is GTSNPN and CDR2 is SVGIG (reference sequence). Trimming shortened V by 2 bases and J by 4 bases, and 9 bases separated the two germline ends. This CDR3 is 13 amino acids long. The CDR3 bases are TGTGCCTGGAGTCAGAACATAAATCAGCCCCAGCATTTT. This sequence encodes CAWSQNINQPQHF.

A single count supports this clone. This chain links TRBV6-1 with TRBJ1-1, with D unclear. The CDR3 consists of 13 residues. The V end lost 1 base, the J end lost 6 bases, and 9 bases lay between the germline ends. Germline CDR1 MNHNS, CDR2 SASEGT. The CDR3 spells CASSEGLIPEAFF. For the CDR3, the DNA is TGTGCCAGCAGTGAAGGACTGATCCCTGAAGCTTTCTTT.

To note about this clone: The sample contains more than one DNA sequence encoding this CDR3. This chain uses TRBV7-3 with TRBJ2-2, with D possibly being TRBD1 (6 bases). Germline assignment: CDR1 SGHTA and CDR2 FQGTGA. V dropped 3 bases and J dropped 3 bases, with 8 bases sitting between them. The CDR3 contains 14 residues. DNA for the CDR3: TGTGCCAGCAGCTTTAACAGGGACACCGGGGAGCTGTTTTTT. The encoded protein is CASSFNRDTGELFF.

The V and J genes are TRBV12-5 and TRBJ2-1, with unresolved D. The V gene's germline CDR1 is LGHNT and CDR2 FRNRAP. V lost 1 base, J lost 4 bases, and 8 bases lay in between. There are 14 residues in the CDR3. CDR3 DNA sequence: TGTGCTAGTGGTTTGGCTGAAGCTTACAATGAGCAGTTCTTC. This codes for CASGLAEAYNEQFF.

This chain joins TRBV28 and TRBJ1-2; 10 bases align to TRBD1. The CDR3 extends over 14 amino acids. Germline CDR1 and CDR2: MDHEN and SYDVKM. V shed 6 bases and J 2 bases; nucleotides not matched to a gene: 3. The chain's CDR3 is CASSSGQGNYGYTF. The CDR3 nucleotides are TGTGCCAGCAGCTCGGGACAGGGGAACTATGGCTACACCTTC.

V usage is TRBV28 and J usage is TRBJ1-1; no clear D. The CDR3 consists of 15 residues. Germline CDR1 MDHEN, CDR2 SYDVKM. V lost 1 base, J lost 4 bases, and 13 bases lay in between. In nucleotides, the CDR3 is TGTGCCAGCAGTTTATACGGGTGGACTACCACTGAAGCTTTCTTT. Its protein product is CASSLYGWTTTEAFF.